A selection of T cell receptor beta chains follows, all from one sample in a study of identical twins. TCRdb passed the 5' RACE reads through MiXCR, listing each CDR3 protein once. Seen here are some 730,000 distinct CDR3 sequences, approximately 18% observed once, and the top ten hold over 10%. This same sample was also part of a study on T cells expressing NK-cell markers.

Sequenced: PBMCs. All receptors derive from a woman between 18 and 29 years old in good health. Both conserved end residues are part of each CDR3. Each record gives: D gene, J gene, V gene, clone size, CDR3 DNA, CDR3 protein. The D gene is left open where the match is weak. Size tells how often a clone was seen (once, few, many) or the class of an expanded clone, and some rows leave it out.

>.|TRBJ2-7|TRBV12-3/TRBV12-4|.
TGTGCCAGCAGTTTCGTTTGGGCAGAAGGAATCTACGAGCAGTACTTC
CASSFVWAEGIYEQYF
>.|TRBJ2-7|TRBV12-3/TRBV12-4|few
TGTGCCAGCAGCTCTGGGTGGAGGGGGCAGGGAAGCTCCTACGAGCAGTACTTC
CASSSGWRGQGSSYEQYF
>.|TRBJ1-1|TRBV15|.
TGTGCCACCAGCAGAGGCGGGTCCCCCCTGGGTAAGGCTTTCTTT
CATSRGGSPLGKAFF
>.|TRBJ2-5|TRBV6-5|.
TGTGCCAGCAGTTACGAGGAGAGCTCTACAGGGACCCAGTACTTC
CASSYEESSTGTQYF
>TRBD2|TRBJ2-5|TRBV2|.
TGTGCCAGCAGTGAAGCACTAGCGGGAGGACTGGAGACCCAGTACTTC
CASSEALAGGLETQYF
>.|TRBJ2-7|TRBV20-1|.
TGCAGTGCTTTGATGCCTGACTACCACGAGCAGTACTTC
CSALMPDYHEQYF
>TRBD2|TRBJ2-3|TRBV6-2/TRBV6-3|.
TGTGCCAGCAGTTACTCGCAACCAGCGGGGAGGGTCACAGATACGCAGTATTTT
CASSYSQPAGRVTDTQYF
>.|TRBJ2-3|TRBV20-1|.
TGCAGTGCTCAGGATCGGGTGGCTGTTTATACGCAGTATTTT
CSAQDRVAVYTQYF
>.|TRBJ2-5|TRBV20-1|.
TGCAGTGCTCAACTGGGGGGGCAGGAGACCCAGTACTTC
CSAQLGGQETQYF
>.|TRBJ2-3|TRBV7-2|.
TGTGCCAGCAGCTTAGAGGTGGCCTCACCTACAGATACGCAGTATTTT
CASSLEVASPTDTQYF
>.|TRBJ2-1|TRBV12-3/TRBV12-4|few
TGTGCCAGCAGTTTAGCGCTAGCTGGGGATGAGCAGTTCTTC
CASSLALAGDEQFF
>TRBD2|TRBJ2-1|TRBV5-1|few
TGCGCCAGCAGCTGGTTAGCGGGAGCCGATGAGCAGTTCTTC
CASSWLAGADEQFF
>.|TRBJ1-3|TRBV3-1|.
TGTGCCAGCAGCCATATCGCTGGAAACACCATATATTTT
CASSHIAGNTIYF
>TRBD1|TRBJ2-1|TRBV5-1|.
TGCGCCAGCAAAATAAAGAGGGGGCCCTACAATGAGCAGTTCTTC
CASKIKRGPYNEQFF
>.|TRBJ2-1|TRBV18|.
TGTGCCAGCTCACCAGATTTGGGATCCTACAATGAGCAGTTCTTC
CASSPDLGSYNEQFF
>TRBD1|TRBJ1-6|TRBV5-6|.
TGTGCCAGCAGCTCCGGGACAGGGGTTTCACCCCTCCACTTT
CASSSGTGVSPLHF
>TRBD2|TRBJ2-1|TRBV5-1|few
TGCGCCAGCAAACCAGCGGGAGAGCATGAGCAGTTCTTC
CASKPAGEHEQFF
>.|TRBJ2-3|TRBV5-1|few
TGCGCCAGCAGCCCAATGGCCCCGGGCACAGATACGCAGTATTTT
CASSPMAPGTDTQYF
>TRBD2|TRBJ2-3|TRBV6-1|few
TGTGCCAGCAGTGAAAATAGCGGGGGGGCAGATACGCAGTATTTT
CASSENSGGADTQYF
>.|TRBJ2-3|TRBV20-1|few
TGCAGTGTTATGGAGGGCTCTATTCCCACAGATACGCAGTATTTT
CSVMEGSIPTDTQYF
>.|TRBJ2-5|TRBV12-3/TRBV12-4|.
TGTGCCAGCAGTCCCGGACCGACGGTAGACCAGTACTTC
CASSPGPTVDQYF
>.|TRBJ2-3|TRBV15|few
TGTGCCACCAGGGGGGTCGTTATCCCAGATACGCAGTATTTT
CATRGVVIPDTQYF
>.|TRBJ2-7|TRBV18|few
TGTGCCAGCTCACCACGTCAAGGGTACCTGGGGGCCTACGAGCAGTACTTC
CASSPRQGYLGAYEQYF
>TRBD2|TRBJ2-7|TRBV20-1|.
TGCAGTGCTAGTCAACTAGCGGGGAGCCTTGTGGGAGAGCAGTACTTC
CSASQLAGSLVGEQYF
>.|TRBJ1-4|TRBV14|.
TGTGCCAGCAGCCAAGTCCCCCTTCTAACCTCGGGTGAAAAACTGTTTTTT
CASSQVPLLTSGEKLFF
>.|TRBJ2-7|TRBV5-1|few
TGCGCCAGCAGCGCGACCAGCTTCCCTACGGGCGAGCAGTACTTC
CASSATSFPTGEQYF
>.|TRBJ2-3|TRBV4-2|.
TGTGCCAGCAGCCCAGGGAGGAGGGGGAGTAGGACAGATACGCAGTATTTT
CASSPGRRGSRTDTQYF
>.|TRBJ1-1|TRBV12-3/TRBV12-4|few
TGTGCCAGCAGTTTATATGGGGAAGCTTTCTTT
CASSLYGEAFF
>TRBD1|TRBJ1-1|TRBV10-3|.
TGTGCCATCAGGGGGACAGCAAGGAACACTGAAGCTTTCTTT
CAIRGTARNTEAFF